One sample yielded the 28 T cell receptor beta chains listed below, sequenced in a study of cytomegalovirus exposure and HLA in healthy donors. 13 Jbeta primers and 60 Vbeta primers were used for the PCR. Produced via immunoSEQ multiplex PCR; TCRdb's table is partial and in-frame only. This table holds 98,000 or so clones, about 80% found once. The sample consisted of PBMCs. The receptors here all came from a middle-aged man in good health and CMV-seronegative.

The gene calls are TRBV5-4 and TRBJ2-7; no clear D gene. V gave up 1 base and J gave up 0 bases, with 8 bases separating them. The germline V gene has CDR1 SGHNT and CDR2 YYREEE (reference sequence). CDR3 length equals 14 residues. The CDR3 DNA sequence: TGTGCCAGCAGCTTGTATCCGGGCTCCTACGAGCAGTACTTC. Protein sequence: CASSLYPGSYEQYF.

V and J are TRBV7-3 and TRBJ2-3; 10 nucleotides agree with TRBD2. The germline V gene has CDR1 SGHTA and CDR2 FQGTGA. Trimming cost V 5 bases and J 1 base; bases outside gene matches: 3. This CDR3 has 15 amino acids. The CDR3 bases are TGTGCCAGCAGCCCAGCGGGGGGGGGCACAGATACGCAGTATTTT. Translating it yields CASSPAGGGTDTQYF.

The chain combines TRBV27 with TRBJ1-2, with TRBD1 as a possible D gene (5 bases). The CDR3 runs to 14 residues. The germline gives CDR1 MNHEY, CDR2 SMNVEV (reference sequence). Trimming shortened V by 5 bases and J by 4 bases, and 14 bases separated the two germline ends. Here the CDR3 reads CASSPRSGPYGYTF. CDR3 DNA: TGTGCCAGCAGTCCACGGTCAGGGCCCTATGGCTACACCTTC.

J is TRBJ2-6 and V is TRBV5-6, with no clear D. Germline V gene sequence: CDR1 SGHDT, CDR2 YYEEEE. CDR3 size: 17 residues. V was cut by 6 bases and J by 0 bases, with 16 bases left in between. The CDR3 protein is CASTPATENSGANVLTF. Here the CDR3 DNA reads TGTGCCAGCACCCCCGCAACCGAGAACTCTGGGGCCAACGTCCTGACTTTC.

V usage is TRBV18 and J usage is TRBJ1-5; D not resolved. Per germline, CDR1 KGHSH and CDR2 LQKENI. CDR3 length: 14 residues. The germline V and J ends were trimmed by 6 bases and 11 bases, with 20 bases remaining between them. The CDR3 loop reads CASSPFDAGVSQHF. In DNA form, the CDR3 reads TGTGCCAGCTCTCCTTTTGACGCCGGGGTGTCCCAGCATTTT.

This chain joins TRBV9 and TRBJ2-5; 12 bases are shared with TRBD2. Losses at the gene ends were 4 bases for V and 5 bases for J; bases not matched to a gene: 9. Germline V gene sequence: CDR1 SGDLS, CDR2 YYNGEE. The length of the CDR3 is 16 residues. The DNA of the CDR3 is TGTGCCAGCAGCCCTTTGACTAGCGGGAGTCCGGAGACCCAGTACTTC. Translation: CASSPLTSGSPETQYF. The full variable domain, with the rest looked up from reference TRBV9 and TRBJ2-5, is DSGVTQTPKHLITATGQRVTLRCSPRSGDLSVYWYQQSLDQGLQFLIQYYNGEERAKGNILERFSAQQFPDLHSELNLSSLELGDSALYFCASSPLTSGSPETQYFGPGTRLLVL.

This clone was seen a handful of times. The chain has TRBV14 and TRBJ2-7, with a tentative D call TRBD2 (6 bases). The CDR3 totals 14 residues. Germline V gene data show CDR1 as SGHDN and CDR2 as FVKESK. V was cut by 6 bases and J by 2 bases, with 14 bases left in between. In DNA form, the CDR3 reads TGTGCCAGCAGGAGTAGCGGAGGGCCCTACGAGCAGTACTTC. It codes for CASRSSGGPYEQYF.

The rearrangement links TRBV29-1 to TRBJ2-7; D remains ambiguous. The CDR3 consists of 15 residues. The germline V and J ends were trimmed by 2 bases and 4 bases, with 18 bases remaining between them. The germline V gene encodes CDR1 SQVTM and CDR2 ANQGSEA. The CDR3 is CSVESARQERYEQYF. CDR3 DNA: TGCAGCGTTGAATCAGCCCGGCAGGAACGGTACGAGCAGTACTTC.

This chain links TRBV4-3 with TRBJ2-7; D gene ambiguous. The CDR3 runs to 13 residues. Germline values: CDR1 LGHNA, CDR2 YSLEER. V lost 3 bases and J lost 2, with 8 bases in between. The CDR3 bases are TGCGCCAGCAGCCAGGGCCCCGCCTACGAGCAGTACTTC. Its translation is CASSQGPAYEQYF.

This chain uses TRBV4-1 with TRBJ2-7; 8 bases agree with TRBD2. This CDR3 is built from 14 residues. With V trimmed by 3 bases and J by 6 bases, 7 bases remained unmatched. CDR1 is MGHRA and CDR2 is YSYEKL in the germline V gene. The CDR3 protein is CASSQGTRSSEQYF. The CDR3 nucleotides read TGCGCCAGCAGCCAGGGGACTAGAAGTTCCGAGCAGTACTTC.

CDR3 protein: CASSLVGTGRNQPQHF. The CDR3 DNA sequence: TGTGCCAGCAGCTTAGTAGGGACAGGGAGAAATCAGCCCCAGCATTTT. The chain carries TRBV7-8 and TRBJ1-5; 9 positions agree with TRBD1. Per the germline V gene, CDR1 is SGHVS and CDR2 is FQNEAQ. V shed 1 base and J 4 bases; nucleotides not matched to a gene: 5. The CDR3 runs 16 residues.

The V gene is TRBV12-5, the J gene TRBJ2-1, with 7 positions matching TRBD1. The CDR3 spans 14 residues. CDR1 is LGHNT and CDR2 is FRNRAP in the germline V gene. After removal of 4 bases from V and 7 bases from J, the junction contained 7 bases not matched to a gene. The DNA for the CDR3 is TGTGCTAGTGGTTCACAGGGGACGAGTAATGAGCAGTTCTTC. Its translation is CASGSQGTSNEQFF.

This chain links TRBV6-6 with TRBJ1-2; possible D gene TRBD1, 6 bases. Trimming removed 0 bases from V and 6 bases from J, with 8 bases in between. The CDR3 spans 13 residues. CDR1 is MNHNY, CDR2 SVGAGI, per germline (reference sequence). The CDR3, as DNA: TGTGCCAGCAGTTACTCGGCAGGGGATGGCTACACCTTC. It is translated as CASSYSAGDGYTF.

The chain recombines TRBV18 with TRBJ2-7; TRBD1 matches 12 bases. The CDR3 totals 18 residues. The J segment lost 5 bases and the V segment lost 4 bases, leaving 15 bases of the junction unmatched. Germline-derived CDR1 and CDR2 are KGHSH and LQKENI. Written as DNA, the CDR3 is TGTGCCAGCTCACTTTTTTCGGTTGGGACAGGGGGCGGAGACGAGCAGTACTTC. This codes for CASSLFSVGTGGGDEQYF.

V is TRBV2 and J is TRBJ2-7; 7 bases fit TRBD2. Germline-derived CDR1 and CDR2 are SNHLY and FYNNEI. This CDR3 region has 11 residues. V lost 6 bases and J lost 13; bases outside the gene matches: 9. In DNA, the CDR3 is TGTGCCAGCAGGTCGGGACTAACTTACTACTTC. Its protein is CASRSGLTYYF.

The rearrangement links TRBV6-5 to TRBJ2-1, with D tentatively TRBD2 (6 bases). Trimming removed 5 bases at V and 8 bases at J, with 16 bases between. CDR3 length: 14 amino acids. Germline loops: CDR1 MNHEY, CDR2 SVGAGI. The CDR3 sequence is CASSPRLGSDEQFF. In DNA form, the CDR3 reads TGTGCCAGCAGTCCCCGACTAGGTTCCGATGAGCAGTTCTTC.

The CDR3 reads CASSPRKGQGMVYEQYF. The CDR3 coding sequence is TGTGCCAGCAGTCCGAGAAAGGGACAGGGTATGGTCTACGAGCAGTACTTC. The V and J genes are TRBV27 and TRBJ2-7; 9 nucleotides align to TRBD1. The CDR3 runs to 17 residues. The junction had 14 bases not matched to a gene; V was cut back by 5 bases and J by 3 bases. Germline-derived CDR1 and CDR2 are MNHEY and SMNVEV (reference sequence).

The rearrangement joins TRBV7-8 to TRBJ1-2, with D hard to call. The V and J ends lost 1 base and 8 bases respectively, with 11 bases between them. This CDR3 contains 13 residues. From germline, CDR1 is SGHVS and CDR2 FQNEAQ. The chain's CDR3 is CASSLGGIGGYTF. CDR3 nucleotide sequence: TGTGCCAGCAGCTTAGGAGGGATTGGGGGCTACACCTTC.

CDR3 DNA sequence: TGTGCCTGGTTGGGGCCCGGCTTGGTTAAGATCGGCTACACCTTC. Encoded protein: CAWLGPGLVKIGYTF. The chain carries TRBV30 and TRBJ1-2, with a possible D match to TRBD1 (5 bases). This CDR3 is 15 amino acids long. CDR1 is GTSNPN, CDR2 SVGIG, per germline (reference sequence). V shed 5 bases and J shed 8 bases, with 24 bases lying between them.

The V call is TRBV28, the J call TRBJ2-5, with TRBD2 as a possible D gene (6 bases). The CDR3 is 14 amino acids. CDR1 is MDHEN, CDR2 SYDVKM, per germline. Trimming stripped 1 base from V and 1 base from J, with 7 bases between. In nucleotides, the CDR3 is TGTGCCAGCAGTTTATTGGAGGGCCAAGAGACCCAGTACTTC. Its translation: CASSLLEGQETQYF.

The chain couples TRBV13 to TRBJ2-2, with 12 bases that match TRBD1. The germline gives CDR1 PRHDT, CDR2 FYEKMQ (reference sequence). The CDR3 is made up of 18 amino acids. The J segment lost 3 bases and the V segment lost 6 bases, leaving 11 bases of the junction unmatched. CDR3 in DNA: TGTGCCAGCAGTGTCACACCCGGGACAGGGGGCTACACCGGGGAGCTGTTTTTT. Its translation: CASSVTPGTGGYTGELFF.

This chain links TRBV11-2 with TRBJ2-1; D possibly corresponds to TRBD1 (5 bases). Germline V CDR1 and CDR2: SGHAT, FQNNGV. The CDR3 totals 11 residues. V lost 4 bases and J lost 12, with 10 bases in between. The CDR3 spells CASSSTVGQFF. CDR3 nucleotides: TGTGCCAGCAGCTCGACAGTAGGGCAGTTCTTC.

The chain uses TRBV30 and TRBJ1-5, with 9 bases aligning to TRBD1. The CDR3 is 14 residues long. Trimming at V came to 1 base and at J to 4 bases, leaving 2 bases not matched to a gene. Germline CDR1 reads GTSNPN; CDR2 reads SVGIG (reference sequence). In DNA, the CDR3 is TGTGCCTGGAGTGCCGGGACAGGGAATCAGCCCCAGCATTTT. Translation: CAWSAGTGNQPQHF.

The chain couples TRBV6-5 to TRBJ2-7; 7 bases are shared with TRBD2. The CDR3 has 14 residues. Germline CDR1 is MNHEY and CDR2 is SVGAGI. V lost 6 bases and J lost 1; bases outside the gene matches: 6. The CDR3 coding sequence is TGTGCCAGCAGACAAAGCGGGGTTTCCTACGAGCAGTACTTC. Protein product: CASRQSGVSYEQYF.

V is TRBV30 and J is TRBJ2-3, with 8 bases aligning to TRBD1. The CDR3 has 14 amino acids. V shed 0 bases, J shed 1 base, and the junction held 0 bases outside the gene matches. CDR1 GTSNPN and CDR2 SVGIG come from the germline V gene (reference sequence). The CDR3 is CAWSVQGGTDTQYF. The DNA of the CDR3 is TGTGCCTGGAGTGTACAGGGGGGCACAGATACGCAGTATTTT.

The gene calls are TRBV19 and TRBJ1-5; no reliable D call. This CDR3 spans 14 amino acids. The germline CDR1 and CDR2 sequences are LNHDA and SQIVND (reference sequence). Deletions cut 0 bases from V and 7 bases from J, with 10 bases between. In nucleotides, the CDR3 is TGTGCCAGTAGTATAGACGGAGGAGGCCAGCCCCAGCATTTT. Its translation: CASSIDGGGQPQHF.

V gene TRBV30 combines with J gene TRBJ1-5, with D tentatively TRBD1 (6 bases). This CDR3 comprises 14 residues. Looked up from germline, CDR1 is GTSNPN and CDR2 is SVGIG (reference sequence). V lost 3 bases and J lost 6, with 15 bases in between. In DNA, the CDR3 is TGTGCCTGGAGGGACAACACAGGGATTCAGCCCCAGCATTTT. The encoded protein is CAWRDNTGIQPQHF.

This clone has more than one count but fewer than ten. Germline is not matched at one junction end, which may reflect a read error. The chain links TRBV7-9 to TRBJ1-4; D is unclear. The germline CDR1 and CDR2 sequences are SEHNR and FQNEAQ (reference sequence). The CDR3 consists of 12 residues. CDR3 sequence reads: CASSLTHEKLFF. CDR3 bases: TGTGCCAGCAGCTTAACTCATGAAAAACTGTTTTTT.